This section outlines one T cell receptor beta chain sequence together with its context. Its antigen is currently unknown. Method: immunoSEQ multiplex PCR; TCRdb's copy keeps in-frame clones and lacks some. The table has about 53,000 clones, approximately 88% seen once. This sample stems from a study of T cell responses to AZD1222 COVID-19 vaccine. Study-wide context: Whether given at about 4 or about 12 weeks, second doses were pooled.

Whole-study results and caveats: Clonal diversity was possibly underestimated, and the donors were mostly white British, with more females. Increases in Spike-specific TCR breadth and depth were seen after two AZD1222 doses. Among those given AZD1222, only 6 or 7 were seropositive at baseline.

The CDR3 consists of 13 residues. V was shortened by 7 bases and J by 10 bases, with 14 bases between the two germline ends. Germline values: CDR1 LGHDT, CDR2 YNNKEL (reference sequence). This chain uses TRBV3-1 (or the pseudogene TRBV3-2) with TRBJ1-6, with D tentatively TRBD1 (5 bases). The clonotype was recovered from an adult in good health. This material consisted of peripheral blood, taken on day 0 of AZD1222 vaccination. The CDR3 DNA sequence: TGTGCCAGCACCCCCCGGGGGGGGTCACCCCTCCACTTT. Translating gives CASTPRGGSPLHF.